This is a list of T cell receptor beta chains from one sample in a study of blood T cell repertoires in COVID-19. Assay: immunoSEQ multiplex PCR; the TCRdb copy retains only in-frame clones and omits some. The sample holds about 320,000 clones, around 88% seen once. What was sequenced was peripheral blood. The origin of the receptors is a woman aged 30 to 39 with COVID-19, enrolled during active disease. CDR3s include the opening cysteine and the closing phenylalanine or tryptophan. The order of the fields is V gene, D gene, CDR3 protein. D genes are given only for firm matches.

v_call: TRBV5-3
d_call: TRBD2
cdr3_aa: CARSLQRGVTDTQYF

v_call: TRBV4-1
d_call: TRBD1
cdr3_aa: CASSQEGGGLIGSAFF

v_call: TRBV7-9
d_call: NA
cdr3_aa: CASSYNTGTTEAFF

v_call: TRBV27
d_call: NA
cdr3_aa: CASSQTAGPYNSPLHF

v_call: TRBV5-1
d_call: NA
cdr3_aa: CASSLLVNTGELFF

v_call: TRBV14
d_call: NA
cdr3_aa: CASSRDTSTDTQYF

v_call: TRBV4-2
d_call: NA
cdr3_aa: CASSQDGQGHQPQHF

v_call: TRBV7-2
d_call: NA
cdr3_aa: CASSLRGNTEAFF

v_call: TRBV18
d_call: NA
cdr3_aa: CASSRNRETGELFF

v_call: TRBV6-4
d_call: TRBD2
cdr3_aa: CASSPSGGTNTGELFF

v_call: TRBV9
d_call: TRBD1
cdr3_aa: CASSATGAVDTEAFF

v_call: TRBV18
d_call: NA
cdr3_aa: CASSPQQTNYGYTF

v_call: TRBV10-3
d_call: TRBD1
cdr3_aa: CAISERTGEREAFF

v_call: TRBV3-1/TRBV3-2
d_call: NA
cdr3_aa: CASSQERFNSPLHF

v_call: TRBV2
d_call: NA
cdr3_aa: CASKTRVQETQYF

v_call: TRBV7-9
d_call: NA
cdr3_aa: CASSLAAGHTSYEQYF

v_call: TRBV19
d_call: TRBD1
cdr3_aa: CASSKQGGTFPNQPQHF

v_call: TRBV6-5
d_call: NA
cdr3_aa: CASRTYRQDTYGYTF

v_call: TRBV11-2
d_call: NA
cdr3_aa: CASSFFYKETQYF

v_call: TRBV19
d_call: NA
cdr3_aa: CASSIIGGLKTEAFF

v_call: TRBV30
d_call: TRBD1
cdr3_aa: CAWSRQGGFTEAFF

v_call: TRBV6-2/TRBV6-3
d_call: NA
cdr3_aa: CASSYSGRDNQPQHF

v_call: TRBV29-1
d_call: TRBD1
cdr3_aa: CSVERQGTNEKLFF

v_call: TRBV11-2
d_call: NA
cdr3_aa: CASSLGQALYNEQFF

v_call: TRBV19
d_call: TRBD1
cdr3_aa: CASTRQGARIYGYTF

v_call: TRBV29-1
d_call: NA
cdr3_aa: CSVVGGTEAFF

v_call: TRBV3-1/TRBV3-2
d_call: NA
cdr3_aa: CASSQVSLGRIEQFF

v_call: TRBV11-2
d_call: TRBD2
cdr3_aa: CARSGGGGGGEQFF

v_call: TRBV30
d_call: TRBD2
cdr3_aa: CAWSVGGGAWETQYF

v_call: TRBV5-5
d_call: NA
cdr3_aa: CASSLGRRDTEAFF

v_call: TRBV5-1
d_call: NA
cdr3_aa: CASSLAWQDTYEQYF

v_call: TRBV5-8
d_call: TRBD2
cdr3_aa: CASSLLGTSGGYNEQFF

v_call: TRBV18
d_call: TRBD1
cdr3_aa: CASSQTGTGTTEAFF

v_call: TRBV12-3/TRBV12-4
d_call: NA
cdr3_aa: CASRIIGNTIYF

v_call: TRBV2
d_call: TRBD1
cdr3_aa: CASSHATGQGGTEAFF

v_call: TRBV20-1
d_call: NA
cdr3_aa: CSARNSPLHF

v_call: TRBV11-2
d_call: NA
cdr3_aa: CASSLDRGGTEAFF

v_call: TRBV12-5
d_call: NA
cdr3_aa: CASGLVLGSLNNEQFF

v_call: TRBV6-1
d_call: TRBD1
cdr3_aa: CASSEWGQAVWRITEAFF

v_call: TRBV10-2
d_call: TRBD1
cdr3_aa: CASRGQGADSPLHF

v_call: TRBV2
d_call: NA
cdr3_aa: CASSVGHILGNTEAFF

v_call: TRBV3-1/TRBV3-2
d_call: TRBD1
cdr3_aa: CASSQDGGQGYGYTF

v_call: TRBV21-1
d_call: NA
cdr3_aa: CASSKRITGQGENSNQPQHF